This T cell receptor beta chain was captured in a study of OX40 agonist ivuxolimab in advanced cancers. Turning to the study itself: Intravenous ivuxolimab at 0.01 to 10 mg/kg was given to patients every 2 weeks. The mean age was 60 years, ranging from about 20 to 79, with more than 70% of participants male.

Autoimmune disease history or systemic immunosuppression meant exclusion. Study results and caveats: Low levels of normalized T-cell clonal expansion also appeared in some nonresponders.

The germline V and J ends were trimmed by 3 bases and 2 bases, with 8 bases remaining between them. The CDR3 is 13 residues long. CDR1 and CDR2 from the germline V gene are SGDLS and YYNGEE. In regard to this clone: Antigen specificity is unknown.

Assay used: immunoSEQ multiplex PCR; TCRdb lists only in-frame clones, some missing. Seen here are about 46,000 clones, over 70% observed once, and the top ten hold 3.9%. The chain employs TRBV9 and TRBJ1-2; D uncertain. The material was CD4+ or CD8+ T cells sorted from blood, obtained in a trial of the OX40 agonist ivuxolimab. The TCR originated in an adult with an advanced solid tumor such as melanoma, head and neck, liver or kidney cancer. The CDR3 region is CASSAQRNYGYTF. CDR3 sequence (DNA): TGTGCCAGCAGCGCACAGAGGAACTATGGCTACACCTTC.